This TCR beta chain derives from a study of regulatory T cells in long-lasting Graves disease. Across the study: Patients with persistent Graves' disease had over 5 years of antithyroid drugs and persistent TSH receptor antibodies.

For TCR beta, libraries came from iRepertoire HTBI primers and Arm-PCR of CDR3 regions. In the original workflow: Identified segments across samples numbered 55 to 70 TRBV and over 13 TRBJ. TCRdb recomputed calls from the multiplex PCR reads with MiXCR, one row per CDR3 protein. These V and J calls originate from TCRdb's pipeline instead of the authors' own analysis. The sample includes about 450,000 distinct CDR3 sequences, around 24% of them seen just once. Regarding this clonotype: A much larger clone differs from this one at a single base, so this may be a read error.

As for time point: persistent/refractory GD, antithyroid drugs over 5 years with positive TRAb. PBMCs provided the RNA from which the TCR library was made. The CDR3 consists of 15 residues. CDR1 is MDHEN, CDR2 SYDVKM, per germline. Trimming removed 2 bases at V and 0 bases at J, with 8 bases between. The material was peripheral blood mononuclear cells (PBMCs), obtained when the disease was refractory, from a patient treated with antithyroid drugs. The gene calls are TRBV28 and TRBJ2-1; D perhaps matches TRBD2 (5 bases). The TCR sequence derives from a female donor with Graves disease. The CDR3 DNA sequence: TGTGCCAGCAGTTTACAGCGGAGCTCCTACAATGAGCAGTTCTTC. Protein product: CASSLQRSSYNEQFF.